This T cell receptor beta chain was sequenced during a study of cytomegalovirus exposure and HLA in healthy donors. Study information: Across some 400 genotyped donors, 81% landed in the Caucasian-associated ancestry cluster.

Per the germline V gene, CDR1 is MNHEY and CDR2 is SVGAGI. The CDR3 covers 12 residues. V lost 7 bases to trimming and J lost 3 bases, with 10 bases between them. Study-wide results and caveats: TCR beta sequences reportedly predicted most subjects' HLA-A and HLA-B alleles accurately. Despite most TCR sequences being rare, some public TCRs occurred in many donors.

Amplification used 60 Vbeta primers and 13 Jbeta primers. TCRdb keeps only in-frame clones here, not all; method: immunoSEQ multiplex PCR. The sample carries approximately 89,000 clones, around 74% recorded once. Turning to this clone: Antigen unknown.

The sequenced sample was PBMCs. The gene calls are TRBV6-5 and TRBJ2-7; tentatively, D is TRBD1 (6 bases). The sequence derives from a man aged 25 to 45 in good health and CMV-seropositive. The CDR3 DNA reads TGTGCCAGCAACCTACAGGGCTACGAGCAGTACTTC. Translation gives CASNLQGYEQYF.